This note documents a single TCR beta chain sequence. The entry originates in a study of blood T cells in healthy people across ages. About the research overall: Roughly one uniquely barcoded beta molecule per two T cells was captured.

Next came a second PCR, run for about 7 to 12 cycles, which used a sample-barcoded 5' primer along with a J-beta primer mix. TCRdb analysed the 5' RACE reads with MiXCR anew, one entry per CDR3 protein. The sample carries 1.5 million to 2 million distinct CDR3 sequences, approximately 30% recorded once. This TCR was sampled from a woman in her 30s in good health. Sequencing was carried out using blood.

The CDR3 is CSASGGLREGDTQYF. The CDR3 DNA reads as TGCAGTGCTAGTGGTGGGCTACGGGAAGGGGATACGCAGTATTTT. V gene TRBV20-1 combines with J gene TRBJ2-3; maybe TRBD2 (5 bases). V gave up 3 bases and J gave up 6 bases, with 19 bases separating them. Per the germline V gene, CDR1 is DFQATT and CDR2 is SNEGSKA (reference sequence). The CDR3 consists of 15 residues.